The sequence of this TCR beta chain was determined in a study of cytomegalovirus exposure and HLA in healthy donors. Study context: Inside one of the first data releases sat 80 million to 95 million unique TCRs taken from HLA-typed donors.

The germline V gene has CDR1 LGHNA and CDR2 YSLEER. The CDR3 covers 13 residues. V was clipped by 4 bases and J by 5 bases, with 11 bases between them. 60 Vbeta and 13 Jbeta primers were used in PCR. Assay used: immunoSEQ multiplex PCR; TCRdb lists only in-frame clones, some missing. Altogether 150,000 to 200,000 clones are present, around 80% being singletons, with the ten largest covering 1.4%. Broader study findings: The likely explanation for a cluster of highly shared sequence variants was sequencing artifact. Apparent HLA restriction characterized most CMV-associated TCR beta chains in a later analysis. Later analysis showed TCR association rates varying by HLA locus, highest for DRB1 and lowest for HLA-C.

As for this clone: Its cognate antigen is unknown.

The V gene is TRBV4-3, the J gene TRBJ1-2; possibly TRBD1 for D (5 bases). The sequence was obtained from a male donor in good health and CMV-seronegative. Sequenced: PBMCs. The CDR3 coding sequence is TGCGCCAGCAGCCGAAATCCAGGGTATGGCTACACCTTC. Protein product: CASSRNPGYGYTF.